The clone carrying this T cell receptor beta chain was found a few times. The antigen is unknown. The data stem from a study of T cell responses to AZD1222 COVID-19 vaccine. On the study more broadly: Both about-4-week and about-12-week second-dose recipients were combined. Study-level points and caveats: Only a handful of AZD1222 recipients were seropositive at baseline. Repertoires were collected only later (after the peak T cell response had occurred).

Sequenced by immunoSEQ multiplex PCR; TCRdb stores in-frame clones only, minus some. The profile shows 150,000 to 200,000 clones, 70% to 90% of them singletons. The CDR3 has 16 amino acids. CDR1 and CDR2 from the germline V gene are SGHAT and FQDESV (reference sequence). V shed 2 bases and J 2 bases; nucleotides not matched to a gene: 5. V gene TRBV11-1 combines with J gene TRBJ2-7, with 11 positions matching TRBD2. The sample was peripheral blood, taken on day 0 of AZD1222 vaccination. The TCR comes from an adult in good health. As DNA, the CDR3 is TGTGCCAGCAGCTTAACTCTAGCGGGGGGAACCTACGAGCAGTACTTC. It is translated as CASSLTLAGGTYEQYF.